This TCR beta chain was captured by sequencing in a study of Graves' ophthalmopathy and Graves' hyperthyroidism. Findings and caveats of the study: The model achieved 70.59% sensitivity and less than 85% specificity for ophthalmopathy progression.

RNA transcripts provided the template for amplifying TCR beta CDR3 regions. First-round RT-PCR used HTBI primers; second-round multiplex PCR followed. TCRdb ran MiXCR on the multiplex PCR reads and lists one entry per CDR3 protein. The table has 300,000 to 400,000 distinct CDR3 sequences, roughly a sixth seen once. This clonotype was counted ten times or more. Its specificity is not known. The sequencing input was peripheral blood. The receptor's source is an adult man with Graves' ophthalmopathy.

In nucleotides, the CDR3 is TGTGCCAGCAGTTGGGACCCGGGCACAACAGATACGCAGTATTTT. Translating gives CASSWDPGTTDTQYF. This sequence joins TRBV6-5 and TRBJ2-3; perhaps D is TRBD1 or TRBD2 (5 bases each). The CDR3 length is 15 residues. V lost 4 bases to trimming and J lost 3 bases, with 14 bases between them. CDR1 is MNHEY, CDR2 SVGAGI, per germline.